This passage covers 30 T cell receptor beta chains from one sample sequenced in a study of shared clonotypes between healthy human individuals. Naive CD8 cells lacked CD45RO and underwent positive selection for CCR7, leaving out terminally differentiated effector memory CD45RA+ cells. The repertoire was sequenced with immunoSEQ multiplex PCR; TCRdb's copy has only in-frame clones and lacks some. The sample holds over 800,000 clones, about 92% seen once. Sequenced sample: naive CD8+ T cells sorted from blood. Receptors originate from a man aged 25-45 years in good health.

The chain employs TRBV19 and TRBJ1-5; 7 bases agree with TRBD1. V lost 3 bases and J lost 5; bases outside the gene matches: 13. The CDR3 has 17 residues. CDR1 and CDR2 (germline): LNHDA, SQIVND (reference sequence). CDR3 amino acids: CASSIGFRDSSYQPQHF. In DNA, the CDR3 is TGTGCCAGTAGTATCGGCTTCCGGGACAGTTCCTATCAGCCCCAGCATTTT.

V is TRBV19 and J is TRBJ2-1; no clear D gene. The CDR3 spans 14 residues. V dropped 11 bases and J dropped 3 bases, with 17 bases sitting between them. CDR1 is LNHDA and CDR2 is SQIVND in the germline V gene (reference sequence). CDR3 nucleotide sequence: TGTGCCTGCAGTCTCACTCACTTCTACAATGAGCAGTTCTTC. Protein: CACSLTHFYNEQFF. Based on the CDR3 plus reference TRBV19 and TRBJ2-1, the full variable domain is DGGITQSPKYLFRKEGQNVTLSCEQNLNHDAMYWYRQDPGQGLRLIYYSQIVNDFQKGDIAEGYSVSREKKESFPLTVTSAQKNPTAFYLCACSLTHFYNEQFFGPGTRLTVL.

This rearrangement joins TRBV5-6 to TRBJ2-1, with D unresolved. CDR3 size: 13 residues. Between the trimmed V and J ends, which lost 2 bases and 10 bases, there was a span of 13 bases. Germline lookup yields CDR1 SGHDT and CDR2 YYEEEE. The CDR3 spells CASSLEPGPEQFF. DNA for the CDR3: TGTGCCAGCAGCTTAGAACCAGGCCCCGAGCAGTTCTTC.

This sequence joins TRBV5-1 and TRBJ2-1; D is unresolved. The ends were cut back, 1 base at V and 3 bases at J, with 8 bases in the middle. Germline values: CDR1 SGHRS, CDR2 YFSETQ. The CDR3 sequence is 14 residues long. The CDR3 coding sequence is TGCGCCAGCAGCTTGATCGCAAGCTACAATGAGCAGTTCTTC. Protein sequence: CASSLIASYNEQFF.

The rearrangement uses TRBV28 and TRBJ1-5; D may be TRBD1 (5 bases). Deletions cut 3 bases from V and 6 bases from J, with 12 bases between. Germline-derived CDR1 and CDR2 are MDHEN and SYDVKM. This CDR3 comprises 14 residues. The CDR3 nucleotides are TGTGCCAGCAGTTTGGGGGTAGCAACTCAGCCCCAGCATTTT. Residues: CASSLGVATQPQHF.

The chain carries TRBV27 and TRBJ2-1; 12 nucleotides line up with TRBD2. CDR3 length: 15 residues. Germline V gene data show CDR1 as MNHEY and CDR2 as SMNVEV (reference sequence). Unmatched junction bases numbered 5, after V lost 6 bases and J lost 5 bases. The CDR3 DNA sequence: TGTGCCAGCAGGGGTCTAGCGGGAGGGCACAATGAGCAGTTCTTC. It is translated as CASRGLAGGHNEQFF.

The chain has TRBV27 and TRBJ2-2, with 9 bases lining up with TRBD2. V shed 7 bases, J shed 5 bases, and the junction held 11 bases outside the gene matches. Germline V gene data show CDR1 as MNHEY and CDR2 as SMNVEV (reference sequence). The CDR3 is 16 residues long. In DNA, the CDR3 is TGTGCCAGCACGGGGATGACTAGCGGAGGGACCGGGGAGCTGTTTTTT. Its protein is CASTGMTSGGTGELFF.

The rearrangement links TRBV15 to TRBJ1-2, with D possibly being TRBD1 (6 bases). The length of the CDR3 is 13 residues. Trimming left V 1 base short and J 7 bases short, with 10 bases between. Germline loops: CDR1 LNHNV, CDR2 YYDKDF (reference sequence). The DNA of the CDR3 is TGTGCCACCAGCAGAGGGGGGCAGGGTGGCTACACCTTC. Protein: CATSRGGQGGYTF.

The rearrangement joins TRBV27 to TRBJ2-1; tentatively, D is TRBD1 (6 bases). The CDR3 runs to 15 residues. The ends were cut back, 3 bases at V and 4 bases at J, with 13 bases in the middle. Germline V CDR1 and CDR2: MNHEY, SMNVEV (reference sequence). The CDR3 nucleotides are TGTGCCAGCAGTTTCATGGGACAACCATACAATGAGCAGTTCTTC. This encodes CASSFMGQPYNEQFF.

The chain links TRBV29-1 to TRBJ1-1; perhaps TRBD1 as D (5 bases). This CDR3 contains 12 residues. V was pared by 5 bases and J by 10 bases, with 17 bases between. Germline CDR1 and CDR2: SQVTM and ANQGSEA. CDR3 sequence reads: CSVRRDLERAFF. The CDR3 nucleotides read TGCAGCGTTAGACGGGACCTTGAGAGAGCTTTCTTT.

V usage is TRBV14 and J usage is TRBJ2-7; 10 nucleotides match TRBD1. CDR3 length equals 16 residues. Germline CDR1 SGHDN, CDR2 FVKESK. Trimming removed 2 bases from V and 3 bases from J; junction bases left unmatched: 7. As DNA, the CDR3 is TGTGCCAGCAGCCAAAAGGCCGGGACAGGGGACTACGAGCAGTACTTC. Translation gives CASSQKAGTGDYEQYF. The full variable domain, with the rest looked up from reference TRBV14 and TRBJ2-7, is EAGVTQFPSHSVIEKGQTVTLRCDPISGHDNLYWYRRVMGKEIKFLLHFVKESKQDESGMPNNRFLAERTGGTYSTLKVQPAELEDSGVYFCASSQKAGTGDYEQYFGPGTRLTVT.

The chain carries TRBV29-1 and TRBJ1-5; D might be TRBD1 (6 bases). V lost 1 base to trimming and J lost 7 bases, with 11 bases between them. The CDR3 runs 13 residues. From germline, CDR1 is SQVTM and CDR2 ANQGSEA. CDR3 amino acids: CSVEGPQGQPQHF. CDR3 DNA sequence: TGCAGCGTTGAAGGGCCCCAGGGGCAGCCCCAGCATTTT.

The chain links TRBV7-9 to TRBJ2-7; 9 nucleotides agree with TRBD2. V shed 1 base and J 2 bases; nucleotides not matched to a gene: 6. The CDR3 has 16 amino acids. The germline V gene encodes CDR1 SEHNR and CDR2 FQNEAQ (reference sequence). The CDR3 nucleotides are TGTGCCAGCAGCTTAGTCCCTAGCGGGAATACCTACGAGCAGTACTTC. Encoded protein: CASSLVPSGNTYEQYF.

This rearrangement joins TRBV27 to TRBJ2-1; D call uncertain. The CDR3 contains 13 residues. Germline assignment: CDR1 MNHEY and CDR2 SMNVEV (reference sequence). Trimming pared 9 bases from V and 0 bases from J, leaving 9 bases between. DNA of the CDR3: TGTGCCAGTAGCAAAAGCTCCTACAATGAGCAGTTCTTC. This translates into CASSKSSYNEQFF.

This chain connects TRBV27 to TRBJ2-1, with 7 bases identical to TRBD2. The J segment lost 0 bases and the V segment lost 7 bases, leaving 9 bases of the junction unmatched. The CDR3 loop spans 16 amino acids. CDR1 and CDR2 from the germline V gene are MNHEY and SMNVEV (reference sequence). CDR3 in DNA: TGTGCCAGCAAGGCGGGGGACCTAAGCTCCTACAATGAGCAGTTCTTC. Translating gives CASKAGDLSSYNEQFF.

This chain joins TRBV13 and TRBJ2-3; TRBD1 aligns across 10 bases. Germline CDR1 reads PRHDT; CDR2 reads FYEKMQ (reference sequence). Unmatched junction bases numbered 9, after V lost 6 bases and J lost 6 bases. CDR3 size: 15 residues. The CDR3 spells CASSPKGQGSDTQYF. The CDR3 DNA is TGTGCCAGCAGTCCCAAGGGACAGGGGTCTGATACGCAGTATTTT.

The rearrangement joins TRBV21-1 to TRBJ2-7; the table calls TRBD2, which could not be checked here. TRBV21-1 represents a pseudogene. The CDR3 contains 13 residues. CDR3 protein: CASSKGGCGEQYF. CDR3 bases: TGTGCCAGCAGCAAAGGAGGGTGTGGCGAGCAGTACTTC.

CDR3 DNA: TGTGCCAGTAGTATAGTGGGGGCTTTGACTGAAAAACTGTTTTTT. This translates into CASSIVGALTEKLFF. The chain employs TRBV19 and TRBJ1-4, with a tentative D call TRBD1 (6 bases). Trimming removed 1 base at V and 7 bases at J, with 13 bases between. This CDR3 is 15 amino acids long. Germline CDR1 reads LNHDA; CDR2 reads SQIVND (reference sequence).

The rearrangement joins TRBV6-1 to TRBJ1-5; no clear D. The CDR3 consists of 15 residues. Trimming stripped 7 bases from V and 0 bases from J, with 13 bases between. The V gene's germline CDR1 is MNHNS and CDR2 SASEGT. The DNA of the CDR3 is TGTGCCAGCACTTCCCCGAGGTATAGCAATCAGCCCCAGCATTTT. This gives the protein CASTSPRYSNQPQHF.

This clone was counted once. This rearrangement joins TRBV9 to TRBJ2-3; D is unclear. V lost 0 bases and J lost 2, with 10 bases in between. Germline lookup yields CDR1 SGDLS and CDR2 YYNGEE. CDR3 length: 15 residues. The CDR3, as DNA: TGTGCCAGCAGCGTAGTCCTGCGGTACACAGATACGCAGTATTTT. Translating gives CASSVVLRYTDTQYF. Together with reference TRBV9 and TRBJ2-3, the CDR3 gives the full variable domain: DSGVTQTPKHLITATGQRVTLRCSPRSGDLSVYWYQQSLDQGLQFLIQYYNGEERAKGNILERFSAQQFPDLHSELNLSSLELGDSALYFCASSVVLRYTDTQYFGPGTRLTVL.

With respect to this clone: Other nucleotide sequences from this sample produce the same CDR3. V gene TRBV4-3 combines with J gene TRBJ2-7; 7 bases agree with TRBD2. Germline CDR1 LGHNA, CDR2 YSLEER. CDR3 size: 14 residues. With 3 bases clipped from V and 3 bases from J, the junction kept 5 bases outside the gene matches. CDR3 amino acids: CASSQGRGGYEQYF. The CDR3 DNA follows: TGCGCCAGCAGCCAGGGACGCGGGGGCTACGAGCAGTACTTC.

J is TRBJ2-1 and V is TRBV27, with 8 bases fitting TRBD2. The J segment lost 4 bases and the V segment lost 5 bases, leaving 16 bases of the junction unmatched. This CDR3 spans 18 amino acids. Germline assignment: CDR1 MNHEY and CDR2 SMNVEV (reference sequence). CDR3: CASSIALADGGRYNEQFF. The CDR3 bases are TGTGCCAGCAGTATCGCACTAGCGGACGGAGGCCGTTACAATGAGCAGTTCTTC.

With regard to this clone: Different DNA sequences within this sample yield the same CDR3. This chain connects TRBV13 to TRBJ2-7; 12 nucleotides line up with TRBD2. The CDR3 totals 14 residues. Trimming removed 3 bases from V and 3 bases from J; junction bases left unmatched: 0. Germline CDR1 is PRHDT and CDR2 is FYEKMQ (reference sequence). DNA for the CDR3: TGTGCCAGCAGCTTGGGACTAGCGGGCTACGAGCAGTACTTC. Amino acids: CASSLGLAGYEQYF.

The V and J genes are TRBV6-4 and TRBJ2-1; 7 positions agree with TRBD1. CDR1 and CDR2 (germline): MRHNA, SNTAGT. This CDR3 is built from 12 residues. The ends lost 3 bases at V and 12 bases at J; junction bases unmatched: 5. The CDR3 DNA follows: TGTGCCAGCAGTGAGGGAACAGGGGTGCAGTTCTTC. Translating gives CASSEGTGVQFF.

This chain uses TRBV4-1 with TRBJ2-1, with TRBD1 matching 7 bases. Germline CDR1 MGHRA, CDR2 YSYEKL. Trimming removed 0 bases from V and 5 bases from J; junction bases left unmatched: 7. The CDR3 contains 16 residues. The CDR3 spells CASSQDIGGRDNEQFF. The CDR3 region has the DNA TGCGCCAGCAGCCAAGACATAGGGGGCAGGGACAATGAGCAGTTCTTC.

The chain carries TRBV28 and TRBJ1-1, with TRBD1 as a possible D gene (5 bases). The CDR3 runs 14 residues. The germline V and J ends were trimmed by 4 bases and 1 base, with 10 bases remaining between them. The germline V gene has CDR1 MDHEN and CDR2 SYDVKM. This chain's CDR3 is CASSSLQGNTEAFF. DNA of the CDR3: TGTGCCAGCAGTTCCCTCCAGGGGAACACTGAAGCTTTCTTT.

CDR3 in DNA: TGTGCCAGCAGTTCGACAGGCTTCTCCTACGAGCAGTACTTC. Protein sequence: CASSSTGFSYEQYF. This chain joins TRBV27 and TRBJ2-7; the D gene is possibly TRBD1 (6 bases). Germline CDR1 reads MNHEY; CDR2 reads SMNVEV (reference sequence). Trimming shortened V by 4 bases and J by 0 bases, and 10 bases separated the two germline ends. The CDR3 is 14 amino acids.

The V gene is TRBV29-1, the J gene TRBJ2-7, with TRBD1 identical over 7 bases. This CDR3 spans 15 amino acids. V gave up 0 bases and J gave up 3 bases; unmatched junction bases: 8. CDR1 SQVTM and CDR2 ANQGSEA come from the germline V gene. CDR3 sequence: CSVEDAQGQSYEQYF. CDR3 in DNA: TGCAGCGTTGAAGACGCACAGGGACAGAGCTACGAGCAGTACTTC.

The V call is TRBV5-5, the J call TRBJ2-1, with TRBD1 matching over 8 bases. Losses at the gene ends were 4 bases for V and 7 bases for J; bases not matched to a gene: 10. The CDR3 extends over 15 amino acids. Per germline, CDR1 SGHKS and CDR2 YYEKEE (reference sequence). The CDR3 DNA follows: TGTGCCAGCAGCACTGGACAGGGCGGACTAAATGAGCAGTTCTTC. Its translation: CASSTGQGGLNEQFF.

The chain joins TRBV7-2 to TRBJ2-7; D may match TRBD1 or TRBD2 (5 bases each). The CDR3 is made up of 14 amino acids. Germline CDR1 reads SGHTA; CDR2 reads FQGNSA. Trimming took off 1 base at V and 6 bases at J, with 13 bases between the two ends. CDR3 sequence reads: CASSLVSRGLEQYF. CDR3 DNA sequence: TGTGCCAGCAGCTTAGTGTCGAGGGGTCTCGAGCAGTACTTC.